This T cell receptor (beta chain) is drawn from a study of Ad26.COV2.S vaccination and SARS-CoV-2 variants. On the study more broadly: Donor joined the COV1001 Ad26.COV2.S trial arm. Intramuscular Ad26.COV2.S at 5x10^10 or 1x10^11 viral particles. Findings of the study overall: Analyses that measured TCR breadth and depth may have underestimated total T cell responses.

As for this clone: Its cognate antigen is unknown.

The CDR3 spans 15 residues. From germline, CDR1 is SGHDN and CDR2 FVKESK. V shed 2 bases and J shed 6 bases, with 16 bases lying between them. Treatment of the sample: 15 to 20 received Ad26.COV2.S at low or high dose, single or two shots; 5 received placebo; per-sample allocation not given. Day 63 following the first vaccine or placebo injection was when the samples were taken. Expressing Wuhan-strain SARS-CoV-2 spike, an Ad26 vector served as the vaccine. Method: immunoSEQ multiplex PCR; TCRdb's copy keeps in-frame clones and lacks some. The sample yields about 320,000 clones, under 90% seen once. This chain uses TRBV14 with TRBJ1-2, with unresolved D. The receptor comes from a person between 18 and 65 years old who received the Ad26.COV2.S COVID-19 vaccine or a placebo. Source: peripheral blood, taken in a trial of Ad26.COV2.S vaccine versus placebo. The CDR3 reads CASSQSRSGFNGYTF. The DNA of the CDR3 is TGTGCCAGCAGCCAATCGAGATCGGGGTTCAATGGCTACACCTTC.